One and the same sample provided the 29 T cell receptor beta chains below, sequenced in a study of OX40 agonist ivuxolimab in advanced cancers. TCRdb keeps only in-frame clones here, not all; method: immunoSEQ multiplex PCR. The sample has under 85,000 clones, around 90% seen once. The sequencing used CD4+ or CD8+ T cells sorted from blood, collected in a trial of the OX40 agonist ivuxolimab. Receptors originate from an adult with an advanced solid tumor such as melanoma, head and neck, liver or kidney cancer.

The table lists this clone with a few counts. V is TRBV9 and J is TRBJ2-5; 12 bases line up with TRBD2. Germline loops: CDR1 SGDLS, CDR2 YYNGEE. The ends lost 4 bases at V and 5 bases at J; junction bases unmatched: 9. The CDR3 consists of 16 residues. As DNA, the CDR3 is TGTGCCAGCAGCCAACGGGCTAGCGGGAGGGGGGAGACCCAGTACTTC. It codes for CASSQRASGRGETQYF. The variable domain in full, with the rest retrieved from reference TRBV9 and TRBJ2-5, is DSGVTQTPKHLITATGQRVTLRCSPRSGDLSVYWYQQSLDQGLQFLIQYYNGEERAKGNILERFSAQQFPDLHSELNLSSLELGDSALYFCASSQRASGRGETQYFGPGTRLLVL.

The chain carries TRBV12-5 and TRBJ1-1; 8 bases line up with TRBD1. CDR1 and CDR2 from the germline V gene are LGHNT and FRNRAP. The CDR3 length is 13 residues. With V trimmed by 9 bases and J by 3 bases, 6 bases remained unmatched. CDR3 sequence: CASRQGWDTEAFF. Written as DNA, the CDR3 is TGTGCTAGCAGACAGGGGTGGGACACTGAAGCTTTCTTT.

The V call is TRBV9, the J call TRBJ2-1; 10 bases agree with TRBD1. The CDR3 runs to 14 residues. Germline-derived CDR1 and CDR2 are SGDLS and YYNGEE. Trimming took 10 bases from V and 4 from J; bases not matched to a gene: 8. The CDR3 sequence is CASGSGQGYNEQFF. The CDR3 nucleotides read TGTGCCTCAGGGTCGGGACAGGGGTACAATGAGCAGTTCTTC.

The rearrangement links TRBV6-1 to TRBJ2-7, with 7 bases that match TRBD1. The length of the CDR3 is 13 residues. Germline V gene sequence: CDR1 MNHNS, CDR2 SASEGT. V shed 7 bases and J 10 bases; nucleotides not matched to a gene: 13. This chain's CDR3 is CASTWDSLQSQYF. CDR3 in DNA: TGTGCCAGCACCTGGGACAGCCTCCAAAGCCAGTACTTC.

This chain uses TRBV28 with TRBJ2-7, with no clear D. Trimming stripped 6 bases from V and 3 bases from J, with 12 bases between. The CDR3 has 13 amino acids. Germline loops: CDR1 MDHEN, CDR2 SYDVKM. As DNA, the CDR3 is TGTGCCAGCAGGAAGATGGGGAACTACGAGCAGTACTTC. Its protein is CASRKMGNYEQYF.

The chain links TRBV6-4 to TRBJ1-1; no clear D gene. The germline V gene has CDR1 MRHNA and CDR2 SNTAGT. There are 13 residues in the CDR3. Trimming took 5 bases from V and 3 from J, leaving 10 bases between them. The chain's CDR3 is CASSRRRDTEAFF. The CDR3 DNA is TGTGCCAGCAGTCGCCGCCGGGACACTGAAGCTTTCTTT.

This clone has just one count. V and J are TRBV7-6 and TRBJ2-1; D perhaps matches TRBD2 (6 bases). The V end lost 3 bases, the J end lost 6 bases, and 12 bases lay between the germline ends. In germline, CDR1 is SGHVS, CDR2 FNYEAQ. The CDR3 has 14 amino acids. DNA of the CDR3: TGTGCCAGCAGCTTGGGACTCGGAACCAATGAGCAGTTCTTC. It is translated as CASSLGLGTNEQFF.

The rearrangement uses TRBV27 and TRBJ2-5; D tentatively reads TRBD1 or TRBD2 (5 bases each). Trimming pared 3 bases from V and 5 bases from J, leaving 19 bases between. Germline lookup yields CDR1 MNHEY and CDR2 SMNVEV (reference sequence). This CDR3 spans 16 amino acids. CDR3 sequence: CASSLGLGGETETQYF. CDR3 coding DNA: TGTGCCAGCAGTTTGGGTCTTGGGGGAGAGACTGAGACCCAGTACTTC.

The V and J genes are TRBV6-1 and TRBJ2-3, with no clear D. This CDR3 is built from 13 residues. Per germline, CDR1 MNHNS and CDR2 SASEGT. V shed 8 bases and J shed 2 bases, with 11 bases lying between them. The CDR3 sequence is CASSKDPTDTQYF. Here the CDR3 DNA reads TGTGCCAGCTCTAAGGACCCCACAGATACGCAGTATTTT.

This chain uses TRBV19 with TRBJ1-4; 7 nucleotides agree with TRBD1. The V and J ends lost 5 bases and 1 base, in that order; junction bases with no gene match: 10. This CDR3 contains 17 residues. Looked up from germline, CDR1 is LNHDA and CDR2 is SQIVND (reference sequence). The CDR3 DNA sequence: TGTGCCAGTAGTCATTTACAGGGGTCCGGAACTAATGAAAAACTGTTTTTT. It is translated as CASSHLQGSGTNEKLFF.

The chain links TRBV10-1 to TRBJ2-1; D may be TRBD1 (6 bases). The CDR3 spans 15 residues. Germline-derived CDR1 and CDR2 are WNHNN and SYGVQD (reference sequence). The germline V and J ends were trimmed by 3 bases and 4 bases, with 13 bases remaining between them. The CDR3 is CASSDSTGSYNEQFF. The CDR3 nucleotides read TGCGCCAGCAGTGATTCCACAGGGAGTTACAATGAGCAGTTCTTC.

V usage is TRBV19 and J usage is TRBJ2-1; D is perhaps TRBD1 (6 bases). This CDR3 is 14 amino acids long. Germline assignment: CDR1 LNHDA and CDR2 SQIVND (reference sequence). V was shortened by 6 bases and J by 7 bases, with 16 bases between the two germline ends. In DNA, the CDR3 is TGTGCCAGTAGGATTCAGGGGTCTAGGAATGAGCAGTTCTTC. It encodes CASRIQGSRNEQFF.

This sequence joins TRBV4-1 and TRBJ2-1; the match to TRBD2 covers 9 bases. Trimming at V came to 1 base and at J to 6 bases, leaving 7 bases not matched to a gene. This CDR3 region has 16 residues. Germline loops: CDR1 MGHRA, CDR2 YSYEKL. CDR3 nucleotide sequence: TGCGCCAGCAGCCAAGTGGGGCGGGAGGGTATCAATGAGCAGTTCTTC. Translated, it gives CASSQVGREGINEQFF.

J is TRBJ2-7 and V is TRBV9; 7 bases fit TRBD1. Germline lookup yields CDR1 SGDLS and CDR2 YYNGEE. After removal of 0 bases from V and 5 bases from J, the junction contained 8 bases not matched to a gene. CDR3 size: 15 residues. CDR3 sequence (DNA): TGTGCCAGCAGCGTAGTCGGTACAGGGGTTGACGAGCAGTACTTC. Its translation: CASSVVGTGVDEQYF.

This clone turned up a few times. V is TRBV6-5 and J is TRBJ1-4; no firm D call. Germline loops: CDR1 MNHEY, CDR2 SVGAGI. V shed 4 bases and J shed 0 bases, with 12 bases lying between them. This CDR3 has 16 amino acids. The CDR3 DNA is TGTGCCAGCAGTTCATCGATTCTTGCAACTAATGAAAAACTGTTTTTT. Amino acids: CASSSSILATNEKLFF.

The chain recombines TRBV18 with TRBJ2-7; 9 bases agree with TRBD1. CDR1 is KGHSH, CDR2 LQKENI, per germline. This CDR3 spans 16 amino acids. J lost 3 bases, V lost 3 bases, and 9 bases had no gene match. The DNA for the CDR3 is TGTGCCAGCTCACCGTCGGGGACAGGGAAGATCTACGAGCAGTACTTC. Its translation: CASSPSGTGKIYEQYF.

This rearrangement joins TRBV19 to TRBJ2-6; no clear D. V was clipped by 5 bases and J by 2 bases, with 4 bases between them. The CDR3 loop spans 13 amino acids. Germline CDR1 and CDR2: LNHDA and SQIVND (reference sequence). CDR3: CASSPAGANVLTF. CDR3 nucleotide sequence: TGTGCCAGTAGTCCAGCTGGGGCCAACGTCCTGACTTTC.

V and J are TRBV6-5 and TRBJ1-4, with D maybe TRBD1 (5 bases). V was pared by 0 bases and J by 3 bases, with 8 bases between. The CDR3 length is 15 residues. Germline CDR1 and CDR2: MNHEY and SVGAGI. This CDR3 reads CASSYSGAANEKLFF. The DNA of the CDR3 is TGTGCCAGCAGTTACTCAGGGGCCGCTAATGAAAAACTGTTTTTT.

The sample holds one count of this clone. The chain combines TRBV7-9 with TRBJ2-6; 7 nucleotides line up with TRBD2. Trimming took 5 bases from V and 3 from J; bases not matched to a gene: 4. CDR1 is SEHNR, CDR2 FQNEAQ, per germline (reference sequence). The CDR3 contains 15 residues. The chain's CDR3 is CASSPPGGGANVLTF. DNA for the CDR3: TGTGCCAGCAGCCCGCCGGGAGGTGGGGCCAACGTCCTGACTTTC.

The table lists this clone with a few counts. The genes are TRBV7-9 and TRBJ1-2, with 9 bases identical to TRBD1. The V segment lost 6 bases and the J segment 9 bases; nucleotides outside the gene matches: 5. The germline gives CDR1 SEHNR, CDR2 FQNEAQ (reference sequence). The CDR3 totals 12 residues. CDR3 DNA: TGTGCCAGCAGGAATGGACAGGGGAGCTACACCTTC. Translating it yields CASRNGQGSYTF.

The chain carries TRBV5-1 and TRBJ2-2, with 15 bases fitting TRBD2. CDR1 is SGHRS, CDR2 YFSETQ, per germline. The ends lost 3 bases at V and 0 bases at J; junction bases unmatched: 3. This CDR3 comprises 18 residues. This chain's CDR3 is CASSSGLAGGANTGELFF. In DNA form, the CDR3 reads TGCGCCAGCAGCTCGGGACTAGCGGGGGGTGCGAACACCGGGGAGCTGTTTTTT.

The chain combines TRBV5-4 with TRBJ2-1, with D perhaps TRBD1 or TRBD2 (6 bases each). Between the trimmed V and J ends, which lost 7 bases and 9 bases, there was a span of 20 bases. CDR1 SGHNT and CDR2 YYREEE come from the germline V gene (reference sequence). The CDR3 runs 14 residues. The CDR3 is CASGGRGVFGEQFF. The CDR3 DNA follows: TGTGCCAGCGGGGGGCGGGGAGTCTTCGGTGAGCAGTTCTTC.

This chain connects TRBV29-1 to TRBJ2-3; 10 bases match TRBD2. V dropped 1 base and J dropped 1; count of bases not matched to a gene: 2. The CDR3 has 15 amino acids. In germline, CDR1 is SQVTM, CDR2 ANQGSEA. The CDR3 DNA sequence: TGCAGCGTTGAAGGGCTAGCGGGAGGCACAGATACGCAGTATTTT. This translates into CSVEGLAGGTDTQYF.

The chain recombines TRBV7-2 with TRBJ2-7; D might be TRBD2 (5 bases). V was cut by 6 bases and J by 0 bases, with 12 bases left in between. CDR3 size: 14 residues. The germline V gene encodes CDR1 SGHTA and CDR2 FQGNSA. DNA for the CDR3: TGTGCCAGCAGTCCTCCTGGGAGCTCCTACGAGCAGTACTTC. It yields the protein CASSPPGSSYEQYF. The whole variable domain, filled in from reference TRBV7-2 and TRBJ2-7, reads GAGVSQSPSNKVTEKGKDVELRCDPISGHTALYWYRQSLGQGLEFLIYFQGNSAPDKSGLPSDRFSAERTGGSVSTLTIQRTQQEDSAVYLCASSPPGSSYEQYFGPGTRLTVT.

CDR3 sequence reads: CASSLLSVGGKNEQFF. CDR3 nucleotide sequence: TGCGCCAGCAGCTTACTCTCGGTGGGTGGGAAGAATGAGCAGTTCTTC. The chain employs TRBV5-1 and TRBJ2-1; D uncertain. V was shortened by 2 bases and J by 7 bases, with 19 bases between the two germline ends. Germline-derived CDR1 and CDR2 are SGHRS and YFSETQ. The CDR3 is 16 amino acids.

The rearrangement links TRBV5-1 to TRBJ2-7, with 11 bases lining up with TRBD2. CDR1 and CDR2 (germline): SGHRS, YFSETQ. The CDR3 is 14 amino acids. V lost 4 bases to trimming and J lost 3 bases; unmatched junction nucleotides: 3. This CDR3 reads CASSPGTSGYEQYF. The CDR3 nucleotides are TGCGCCAGCAGCCCAGGGACTAGCGGCTACGAGCAGTACTTC.

This clone was picked up a small number of times. The chain links TRBV5-1 to TRBJ2-7; D gene unclear. Trimming took 4 bases from V and 6 from J, leaving 17 bases between them. This CDR3 region has 14 residues. The V gene's germline CDR1 is SGHRS and CDR2 YFSETQ. CDR3: CASSLTPLPGEQYF. The CDR3 bases are TGCGCCAGCAGCCTGACTCCCCTCCCGGGCGAGCAGTACTTC.

The rearrangement uses TRBV11-2 and TRBJ2-1, with D possibly TRBD2 on 5 matching bases. Germline V gene sequence: CDR1 SGHAT, CDR2 FQNNGV. The CDR3 spans 16 residues. V lost 5 bases and J 0 bases, leaving 14 bases between the germline ends. CDR3 region: CASSQASSSSYNEQFF. The CDR3 DNA reads as TGTGCCAGCAGCCAAGCTAGCAGTAGCTCCTACAATGAGCAGTTCTTC.

This chain connects TRBV27 to TRBJ2-7; 10 bases line up with TRBD2. The germline CDR1 and CDR2 sequences are MNHEY and SMNVEV (reference sequence). The V segment lost 6 bases and the J segment 6 bases; nucleotides outside the gene matches: 11. This CDR3 has 15 residues. The CDR3 nucleotides read TGTGCCAGCAGCGAACCTAGCGGGAGAGGCCGCGAGCAGTACTTC. This encodes CASSEPSGRGREQYF.